The 3 T cell receptor beta chains given below trace back to one sample, sequenced in a study of cytomegalovirus exposure and HLA in healthy donors. The PCR was carried out with 60 Vbeta primers and 13 Jbeta primers. Profiling relied on immunoSEQ multiplex PCR, and the TCRdb table lists in-frame clones only, not all of them. The data contain around 100,000 clones, around two thirds of them singletons. The specimen sequenced was PBMCs. The receptor set was obtained from a man between 50 and 59 years old in good health and CMV-seropositive.

The chain couples TRBV11-2 to TRBJ1-6, with D tentatively TRBD1 (6 bases). The CDR3 length is 13 residues. With 5 bases removed from V and 10 bases from J, the gap between germline ends came to 12 bases. The germline V gene has CDR1 SGHAT and CDR2 FQNNGV. CDR3 in amino acids: CASSTQGYSPLHF. The CDR3 bases are TGTGCCAGCAGCACACAGGGTTACTCACCCCTCCACTTT.

V usage is TRBV6-4 and J usage is TRBJ2-1, with a possible D match to TRBD1 (6 bases). The germline V and J ends were trimmed by 6 bases and 9 bases, with 15 bases remaining between them. CDR3 size: 13 residues. Germline CDR1 and CDR2: MRHNA and SNTAGT. The DNA for the CDR3 is TGTGCCAGCAGCGAGGACAGCTCCTTTGAGCAGTTCTTC. This encodes CASSEDSSFEQFF.

The rearrangement uses TRBV5-5 and TRBJ2-2; TRBD2 matches at 7 bases. V gave up 4 bases and J gave up 7 bases; unmatched junction bases: 19. The length of the CDR3 is 18 residues. In germline, CDR1 is SGHKS, CDR2 YYEKEE (reference sequence). The CDR3 is CASSRQSLGTTGIGELFF. CDR3 nucleotide sequence: TGTGCCAGCAGCCGTCAGTCCCTCGGGACTACTGGGATCGGGGAGCTGTTTTTT. The whole variable domain, remainder taken from reference TRBV5-5 and TRBJ2-2, is DAGVTQSPTHLIKTRGQQVTLRCSPISGHKSVSWYQQVLGQGPQFIFQYYEKEERGRGNFPDRFSARQFPNYSSELNVNALLLGDSALYLCASSRQSLGTTGIGELFFGEGSRLTVL.